This is a list of T cell receptor beta chains from one sample in a study of Tregs in tolerant kidney transplant recipients. Profiled with immunoSEQ multiplex PCR; TCRdb holds only in-frame clones, not every one. The repertoire holds fewer than 150,000 clones, with roughly 92% as singletons. Sequenced input: CD4+ T cells from blood. All receptors derive from a human donor in good health. CDR3s include the opening cysteine and the closing phenylalanine or tryptophan. The D gene is left open where the match is weak.

TRBV7-6	TRBD2	CASSLSSSGSYEQYF
TRBV27	.	CASSLRGWTDTQYF
TRBV2	.	CASSGLRSSYEQYF
TRBV11-3	.	CASSLDGSNEQFF
TRBV5-1	TRBD1	CASSLVVTGGNEQFF
TRBV19	.	CASSMGPNYGYTF
TRBV2	.	CASRLRDGNSPLHF
TRBV7-9	.	CASSLEQLNSPLHF
TRBV21-1	.	CASSMGLVAGVYNEQFF
TRBV30	.	CAWGRAPDEQYF
TRBV6-1	TRBD1	CASTTMQGGGTEAFF
TRBV5-1	.	CASSLATVGEKLFF
TRBV4-2	.	CASSQEVTDASYEQYF
TRBV19	TRBD1	CASSAGTGGLGLPFPTTDTQYF
TRBV5-6	.	CASTPDPGNSPLHF
TRBV2	.	CASSEVGRSSYNEQFF
TRBV11-3	.	CASSFRGAAGYNEQFF
TRBV9	.	CASSAHPTGTQETQYF
TRBV2	.	CASTREGVNTEAFF
TRBV19	.	CASSIEITPLSDQPQHF
TRBV5-1	TRBD1	CASRTGTGSDGYTF
TRBV14	.	CASSSGTLVALHF
TRBV7-6	TRBD2	CASSLEGLASSEQFF
TRBV19	.	CASRYWQGMNTEAFF
TRBV2	TRBD2	CASRSGTSGTDTQYF
TRBV6-5	.	CASSYSSGAPDEKLFF
TRBV6-1	.	CASSVKTATTYSGNTIYF
TRBV27	.	CASSLGHDSEQYF
TRBV29-1	.	CSAQGGVYGYTF
TRBV29-1	TRBD1	CSVERSAGGTQYF
TRBV18	TRBD2	CASSPPGLAGGDDEQFF
TRBV5-1	.	CASSLNPGSTEAFF
TRBV9	.	CASSPSTDTQYF
TRBV7-9	.	CASSLATGSSGNTIYF
TRBV6-6	.	CASSRLNTEAFF
TRBV5-6	.	CASSTLMITDTQYF
TRBV30	TRBD2	CAWSASGSARVSADTQYF
TRBV20-1	.	CSARDTQPQHF
TRBV2	.	CASSEERFGGGNEQFF
TRBV6-6	.	CASTLGGGLGTEAFF
TRBV5-1	.	CASSWGRRTNYGYTF
TRBV4-1	TRBD1	CASSPRTGPYEQYF
TRBV5-8	.	CASSLGQVRTEQYF
TRBV6-5	.	CASSYSGERGYTF
TRBV18	TRBD2	CASSPELRGESLFF
TRBV7-8	.	CASSLSGGVQETQYF
TRBV10-1	.	CASSEHFLHEQYF
TRBV5-1	TRBD1	CASSLGTGGSYNEQFF
TRBV5-4	.	CASSLRGLYEQYF
TRBV19	TRBD2	CASSAGLAGSYEQYF
TRBV7-9	.	CASSLAEEQFF
TRBV29-1	TRBD1	CSVSQGRRDTGELFF
TRBV9	.	CASSVAAGALVHEQYF